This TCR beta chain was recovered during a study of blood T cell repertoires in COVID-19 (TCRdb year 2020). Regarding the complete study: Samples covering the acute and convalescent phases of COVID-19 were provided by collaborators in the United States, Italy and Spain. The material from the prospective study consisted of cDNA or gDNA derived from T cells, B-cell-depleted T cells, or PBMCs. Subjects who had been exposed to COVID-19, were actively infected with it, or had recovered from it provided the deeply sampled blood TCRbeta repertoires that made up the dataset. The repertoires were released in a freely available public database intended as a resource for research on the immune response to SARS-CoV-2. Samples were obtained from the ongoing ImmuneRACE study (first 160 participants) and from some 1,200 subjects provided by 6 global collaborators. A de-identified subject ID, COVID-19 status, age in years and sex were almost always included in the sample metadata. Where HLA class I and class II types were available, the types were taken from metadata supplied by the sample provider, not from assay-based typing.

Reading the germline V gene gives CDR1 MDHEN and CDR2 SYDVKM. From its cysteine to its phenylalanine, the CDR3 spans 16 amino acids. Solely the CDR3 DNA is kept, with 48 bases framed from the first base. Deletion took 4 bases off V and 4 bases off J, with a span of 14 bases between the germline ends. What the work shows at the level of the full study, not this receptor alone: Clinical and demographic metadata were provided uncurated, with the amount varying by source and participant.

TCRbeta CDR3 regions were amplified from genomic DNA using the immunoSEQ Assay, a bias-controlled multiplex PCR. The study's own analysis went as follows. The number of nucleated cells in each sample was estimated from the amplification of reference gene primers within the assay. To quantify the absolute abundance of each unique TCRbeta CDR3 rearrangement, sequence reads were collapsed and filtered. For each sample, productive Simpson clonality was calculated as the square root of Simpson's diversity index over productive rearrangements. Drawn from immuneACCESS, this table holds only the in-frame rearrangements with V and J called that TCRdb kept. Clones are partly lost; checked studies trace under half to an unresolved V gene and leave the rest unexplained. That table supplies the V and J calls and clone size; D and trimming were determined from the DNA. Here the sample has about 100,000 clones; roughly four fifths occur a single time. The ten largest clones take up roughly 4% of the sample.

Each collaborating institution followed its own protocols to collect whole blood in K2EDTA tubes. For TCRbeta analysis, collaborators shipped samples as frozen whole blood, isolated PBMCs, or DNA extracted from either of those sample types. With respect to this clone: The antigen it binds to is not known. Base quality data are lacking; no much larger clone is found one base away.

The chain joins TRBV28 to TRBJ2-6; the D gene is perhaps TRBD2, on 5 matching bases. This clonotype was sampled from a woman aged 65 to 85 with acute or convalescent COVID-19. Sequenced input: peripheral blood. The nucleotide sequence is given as TGTGCCAGCAGTTCCCCTTTCGGGGAGGGGGCCAACGTCCTGACTTTC. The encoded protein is CASSSPFGEGANVLTF.